This passage covers 31 T cell receptor beta chains from one sample sequenced in a study of blood T cell repertoires in COVID-19. Using immunoSEQ multiplex PCR, the repertoire was profiled, and TCRdb retains in-frame clones only, with some absent. The sample shows hundreds of thousands of clones, 70% to 90% of them seen only once. Sequencing input: PBMCs or T cells enriched from blood (not recorded which). The receptors come from a man aged 25-40 years with acute COVID-19.

This chain uses TRBV3-1 (or the pseudogene TRBV3-2) with TRBJ2-5; TRBD1 agrees at 7 bases. Germline trimming cut 1 base from V and 3 bases from J; bases unmatched to any gene: 2. The CDR3 consists of 14 residues. Per the germline V gene, CDR1 is LGHDT and CDR2 is YNNKEL (reference sequence). This CDR3 is CASSQVDREETQYF. The CDR3, as DNA: TGTGCCAGCAGCCAAGTAGACAGGGAAGAGACCCAGTACTTC.

This clone has only one observation. This rearrangement joins TRBV7-9 to TRBJ1-2, with D tentatively TRBD1 (6 bases). V was trimmed by 5 bases and J by 0 bases, leaving 13 bases between them. Germline V gene lookup returns CDR1 SEHNR and CDR2 FQNEAQ (reference sequence). This CDR3 spans 15 amino acids. The CDR3 sequence is CASSGVGAANYGYTF. DNA of the CDR3: TGTGCCAGCAGCGGGGTGGGGGCAGCTAACTATGGCTACACCTTC. Full variable domain (remainder filled in from reference TRBV7-9 and TRBJ1-2): DTGVSQNPRHKITKRGQNVTFRCDPISEHNRLYWYRQTLGQGPEFLTYFQNEAQLEKSRLLSDRFSAERPKGSFSTLEIQRTEQGDSAMYLCASSGVGAANYGYTFGSGTRLTVV.

The chain carries TRBV6-1 and TRBJ1-5; D is possibly TRBD1 (6 bases). Germline V CDR1 and CDR2: MNHNS, SASEGT. The CDR3 has 16 amino acids. V shed 0 bases and J shed 1 base, with 10 bases lying between them. This CDR3 reads CASSEAERGSNQPQHF. DNA for the CDR3: TGTGCCAGCAGTGAAGCGGAAAGGGGGAGCAATCAGCCCCAGCATTTT.

CDR3 nucleotides: TGTGCCAGCAGTCCACCAGGTACAGGGGCGACTGAAGCTTTCTTT. Residues: CASSPPGTGATEAFF. The genes are TRBV6-5 and TRBJ1-1; 7 nucleotides line up with TRBD1. From germline, CDR1 is MNHEY and CDR2 SVGAGI. V gave up 5 bases and J gave up 5 bases; unmatched junction bases: 11. The CDR3 contains 15 residues.

This chain uses TRBV14 with TRBJ2-1; a weak D match, TRBD1 (5 bases). The germline V gene has CDR1 SGHDN and CDR2 FVKESK. This CDR3 contains 18 residues. The V end lost 2 bases, the J end lost 5 bases, and 22 bases lay between the germline ends. In nucleotides, the CDR3 is TGTGCCAGCAGCCAATACCAGGGTATGCTACATTCAGACAATGAGCAGTTCTTC. This codes for CASSQYQGMLHSDNEQFF.

This clone was picked up a small number of times. The chain has TRBV12-5 and TRBJ1-1; D might be TRBD1 (5 bases). Germline V gene data show CDR1 as LGHNT and CDR2 as FRNRAP. V was trimmed by 1 base and J by 3 bases, leaving 18 bases between them. The CDR3 runs to 17 residues. The CDR3 DNA sequence: TGTGCTAGTGGTTTGGCTCTAGCGCGGGGGGGGGACACTGAAGCTTTCTTT. Protein: CASGLALARGGDTEAFF. The full variable domain, rest sourced from reference TRBV12-5 and TRBJ1-1, is DARVTQTPRHKVTEMGQEVTMRCQPILGHNTVFWYRQTMMQGLELLAYFRNRAPLDDSGMPKDRFSAEMPDATLATLKIQPSEPRDSAVYFCASGLALARGGDTEAFFGQGTRLTVV.

The genes are TRBV28 and TRBJ2-5; TRBD2 aligns across 7 bases. CDR1 MDHEN and CDR2 SYDVKM come from the germline V gene. This CDR3 is built from 12 residues. Trimming removed 4 bases from V and 4 bases from J; junction bases left unmatched: 0. CDR3: CASSWGGETQYF. The CDR3 region has the DNA TGTGCCAGCAGTTGGGGGGGAGAGACCCAGTACTTC.

V usage is TRBV12-5 and J usage is TRBJ1-2; 7 bases match TRBD1. Trimming cost V 2 bases and J 0 bases; bases outside gene matches: 3. This CDR3 contains 15 residues. Germline values: CDR1 LGHNT, CDR2 FRNRAP. The CDR3 DNA sequence: TGTGCTAGTGGTTTGACAGGGGAAGCTAACTATGGCTACACCTTC. Translated: CASGLTGEANYGYTF.

Here the CDR3 DNA reads TGTGCCAGCAGTTTATTAGCGGGGGTAACAGATACGCAGTATTTT. It encodes CASSLLAGVTDTQYF. The rearrangement links TRBV6-5 to TRBJ2-3; 9 nucleotides agree with TRBD2. Germline trimming cut 4 bases from V and 3 bases from J; bases unmatched to any gene: 5. The CDR3 is 15 residues long. Germline CDR1 reads MNHEY; CDR2 reads SVGAGI.

This clone was observed a handful of times. The chain links TRBV15 to TRBJ1-2; the D is unclear. V lost 0 bases, J lost 4 bases, and 6 bases lay in between. The CDR3 is 13 residues long. Germline values: CDR1 LNHNV, CDR2 YYDKDF (reference sequence). The CDR3 loop is CATSRDQAYGYTF. Here the CDR3 DNA reads TGTGCCACCAGCAGAGATCAAGCCTATGGCTACACCTTC.

The chain is built from TRBV7-9 and TRBJ1-6; TRBD1 agrees at 8 bases. V lost 4 bases to trimming and J lost 6 bases; unmatched junction nucleotides: 8. This CDR3 has 16 residues. Germline lookup yields CDR1 SEHNR and CDR2 FQNEAQ (reference sequence). The CDR3 protein is CASSSLLQGGNSPLHF. CDR3 bases: TGTGCCAGCAGCTCACTCTTACAGGGGGGTAATTCACCCCTCCACTTT.

The chain is built from TRBV28 and TRBJ2-3; 9 bases match TRBD2. Germline CDR1 is MDHEN and CDR2 is SYDVKM. J was trimmed by 3 bases and V by 11 bases; bases with no gene match: 9. The CDR3 has 14 amino acids. The CDR3 loop is CAGQETSGTDTQYF. The CDR3 nucleotides read TGTGCCGGTCAGGAGACTAGCGGAACAGATACGCAGTATTTT.

The V gene is TRBV27, the J gene TRBJ1-4; tentative D call: TRBD1 (6 bases). The V gene lost 2 bases and the J gene lost 5 bases, with 9 bases spanning the gap. The CDR3 has 14 amino acids. The germline V gene encodes CDR1 MNHEY and CDR2 SMNVEV (reference sequence). CDR3 nucleotides: TGTGCCAGCAGTTTAGGTCAGGGGAATGAAAAACTGTTTTTT. As protein: CASSLGQGNEKLFF. The variable domain in full, with the rest retrieved from reference TRBV27 and TRBJ1-4, is EAQVTQNPRYLITVTGKKLTVTCSQNMNHEYMSWYRQDPGLGLRQIYYSMNVEVTDKGDVPEGYKVSRKEKRNFPLILESPSPNQTSLYFCASSLGQGNEKLFFGSGTQLSVL.

The chain couples TRBV18 to TRBJ1-2, with D possibly matching TRBD1 (6 bases). This CDR3 region has 13 residues. CDR1 and CDR2 (germline): KGHSH, LQKENI. Deletions cut 3 bases from V and 5 bases from J, with 10 bases between. CDR3 loop: CASSPQGPYGYTF. CDR3 DNA: TGTGCCAGCTCACCGCAGGGGCCGTATGGCTACACCTTC.

The chain recombines TRBV4-1 with TRBJ2-2, with D unresolved. Per the germline V gene, CDR1 is MGHRA and CDR2 is YSYEKL. CDR3 length equals 17 residues. Trimming stripped 1 base from V and 7 bases from J, with 19 bases between. The CDR3 region is CASSQAQAGLLLGELFF. CDR3 sequence (DNA): TGCGCCAGCAGCCAAGCTCAGGCTGGTTTACTTCTCGGGGAGCTGTTTTTT.

The J gene is TRBJ2-3, the V gene TRBV9; perhaps TRBD1 as D (6 bases). The CDR3 length is 16 residues. The germline gives CDR1 SGDLS, CDR2 YYNGEE. V lost 3 bases and J 3 bases, leaving 17 bases between the germline ends. The CDR3 DNA sequence: TGTGCCAGCAGCGCCTTGGGCAGGGGAGATACAGATACGCAGTATTTT. Translated: CASSALGRGDTDTQYF.

The chain uses TRBV29-1 and TRBJ1-4, with 7 bases that match TRBD1. The CDR3 is made up of 15 amino acids. J lost 3 bases, V lost 6 bases, and 10 bases had no gene match. Germline CDR1 is SQVTM and CDR2 is ANQGSEA. In nucleotides, the CDR3 is TGCAGCGTCCTCACTGACAGGGTGGCTAATGAAAAACTGTTTTTT. Amino acids: CSVLTDRVANEKLFF.

As DNA, the CDR3 is TGTGCCAGCAGCGCCCAGTGGGCCAGTTCATACGAGCAGTACTTC. Its translation: CASSAQWASSYEQYF. V gene TRBV9 combines with J gene TRBJ2-7; D uncertain. Germline V gene sequence: CDR1 SGDLS, CDR2 YYNGEE. CDR3 length equals 15 residues. V lost 3 bases and J lost 4, with 17 bases in between.

V usage is TRBV3-1 (or the pseudogene TRBV3-2) and J usage is TRBJ2-1, with TRBD2 matching over 10 bases. V gave up 0 bases and J gave up 8 bases; unmatched junction bases: 7. This CDR3 is built from 16 residues. Germline CDR1 LGHDT, CDR2 YNNKEL (reference sequence). The chain's CDR3 is CASSQDSTSGAYEQFF. The CDR3 DNA reads TGTGCCAGCAGCCAAGATTCAACTAGCGGGGCATATGAGCAGTTCTTC.

This clone was detected ten times or more. This chain links TRBV19 with TRBJ2-2; 11 nucleotides agree with TRBD1. Unmatched junction bases numbered 7, after V lost 5 bases and J lost 5 bases. The CDR3 covers 16 residues. Germline CDR1 reads LNHDA; CDR2 reads SQIVND (reference sequence). CDR3 nucleotides: TGTGCCAGTAGTTTCGGACAGGGGGCGGGTACCGGGGAGCTGTTTTTT. As protein: CASSFGQGAGTGELFF. The variable domain in full, completed from reference TRBV19 and TRBJ2-2, reads DGGITQSPKYLFRKEGQNVTLSCEQNLNHDAMYWYRQDPGQGLRLIYYSQIVNDFQKGDIAEGYSVSREKKESFPLTVTSAQKNPTAFYLCASSFGQGAGTGELFFGEGSRLTVL.

This clone was recorded many times. This rearrangement joins TRBV5-1 to TRBJ1-3, with a tentative D call TRBD1 (6 bases). The ends were cut back, 4 bases at V and 0 bases at J, with 8 bases in the middle. This CDR3 comprises 14 residues. From germline, CDR1 is SGHRS and CDR2 YFSETQ. The CDR3 loop reads CASSTGSSGNTIYF. The CDR3 coding sequence is TGCGCCAGCAGCACAGGGAGCTCTGGAAACACCATATATTTT.

This clone was counted only a few times. This chain links TRBV18 with TRBJ1-5, with D maybe TRBD1 (5 bases). Trimming took 4 bases from V and 3 from J, leaving 10 bases between them. The CDR3 runs to 14 residues. Germline CDR1 reads KGHSH; CDR2 reads LQKENI. CDR3 DNA sequence: TGTGCCAGCTCACAGGGGATCGACAATCAGCCCCAGCATTTT. Translating gives CASSQGIDNQPQHF.

This clone was seen only a few times. The chain joins TRBV5-4 to TRBJ2-2; 9 positions match TRBD1. The V and J ends lost 2 bases and 5 bases, in that order; junction bases with no gene match: 10. Germline loops: CDR1 SGHNT, CDR2 YYREEE (reference sequence). This CDR3 spans 17 amino acids. The CDR3 DNA reads TGTGCCAGCAGCTTCCGCCTGACAGGGGGAAATACCGGGGAGCTGTTTTTT. This encodes CASSFRLTGGNTGELFF.

V and J are TRBV4-1 and TRBJ1-2, with 10 bases aligning to TRBD1. Looked up from germline, CDR1 is MGHRA and CDR2 is YSYEKL. The CDR3 totals 15 residues. V shed 3 bases, J shed 5 bases, and the junction held 6 bases outside the gene matches. The CDR3 spells CASSHPGQGVYGYTF. CDR3 nucleotide sequence: TGCGCCAGCAGCCACCCCGGACAGGGGGTTTATGGCTACACCTTC.

The chain is built from TRBV3-1 (or the pseudogene TRBV3-2) and TRBJ2-1, with D perhaps matching TRBD1 (7 bases). The CDR3 is 17 residues long. Trimming left V 0 bases short and J 2 bases short, with 14 bases between. Germline V gives CDR1 LGHDT, CDR2 YNNKEL (reference sequence). This CDR3 is CASSQDPGGRAYNEQFF. The CDR3 DNA follows: TGTGCCAGCAGCCAAGATCCAGGGGGGCGAGCCTACAATGAGCAGTTCTTC.

This clone has at least ten counts. The chain's CDR3 is CASSAGGTEAFF. CDR3 bases: TGCGCCAGCAGTGCAGGGGGCACTGAAGCTTTCTTT. The genes are TRBV10-1 and TRBJ1-1; TRBD1 agrees at 7 bases. CDR1 WNHNN and CDR2 SYGVQD come from the germline V gene (reference sequence). The V gene end was trimmed by 4 bases and the J gene end by 4 bases; junction bases not matched to a gene: 0. The CDR3 contains 12 residues.

This rearrangement joins TRBV18 to TRBJ1-5, with TRBD1 as a possible D gene (6 bases). V lost 6 bases and J 4 bases, leaving 10 bases between the germline ends. CDR1 is KGHSH and CDR2 is LQKENI in the germline V gene. There are 13 residues in the CDR3. DNA for the CDR3: TGTGCCAGCTCCCGGACAGTGAATCAGCCCCAGCATTTT. The encoded protein is CASSRTVNQPQHF. The full variable domain, with the rest looked up from reference TRBV18 and TRBJ1-5, is NAGVMQNPRHLVRRRGQEARLRCSPMKGHSHVYWYRQLPEEGLKFMVYLQKENIIDESGMPKERFSAEFPKEGPSILRIQQVVRGDSAAYFCASSRTVNQPQHFGDGTRLSIL.

The V and J genes are TRBV7-3 and TRBJ2-3, with 7 bases lining up with TRBD2. Germline loops: CDR1 SGHTA, CDR2 FQGTGA. This CDR3 contains 15 residues. The trim removed 5 bases at V and 2 bases at J, leaving 7 bases unmatched. The CDR3 region is CASSQSGAITDTQYF. The CDR3 bases are TGTGCCAGCAGCCAGAGCGGGGCGATCACAGATACGCAGTATTTT.

The V and J genes are TRBV2 and TRBJ2-3, with 8 positions matching TRBD2. CDR1 is SNHLY and CDR2 is FYNNEI in the germline V gene. This CDR3 contains 19 residues. V lost 4 bases to trimming and J lost 0 bases; unmatched junction nucleotides: 15. CDR3: CASSVRELAESTSTDTQYF. DNA of the CDR3: TGTGCCAGCAGTGTAAGGGAACTAGCGGAATCAACTAGCACAGATACGCAGTATTTT.

This clone was observed a single time. V and J are TRBV2 and TRBJ2-7; TRBD1 is a possible D gene (6 bases). Germline CDR1 and CDR2: SNHLY and FYNNEI. V lost 5 bases to trimming and J lost 6 bases, with 11 bases between them. This CDR3 has 12 residues. CDR3 DNA sequence: TGTGCCAGCAGTACAGGGATATCCGAGCAGTACTTC. It is translated as CASSTGISEQYF.

The chain couples TRBV6-4 to TRBJ1-6; the D gene is possibly TRBD1 (5 bases). Trimming shortened V by 9 bases and J by 8 bases, and 14 bases separated the two germline ends. Germline V gene sequence: CDR1 MRHNA, CDR2 SNTAGT. The CDR3 has 13 amino acids. The CDR3 spells CASRDSGDSPLHF. As DNA, the CDR3 is TGTGCCAGTCGGGACTCCGGAGATTCACCCCTCCACTTT.